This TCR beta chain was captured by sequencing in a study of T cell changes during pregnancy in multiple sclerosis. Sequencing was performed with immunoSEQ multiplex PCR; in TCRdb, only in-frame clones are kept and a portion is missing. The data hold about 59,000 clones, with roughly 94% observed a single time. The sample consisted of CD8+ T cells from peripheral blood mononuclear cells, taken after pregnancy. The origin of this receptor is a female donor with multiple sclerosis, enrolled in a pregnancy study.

The CDR3 sequence is CATSRQGQQETQYF. The CDR3 DNA is TGTGCCACCAGCAGACAGGGACAGCAAGAGACCCAGTACTTC. The J gene is TRBJ2-5, the V gene TRBV15, with 7 bases matching TRBD1. This CDR3 is 14 amino acids long. V was clipped by 2 bases and J by 2 bases; unmatched bases: 2. Germline CDR1 is LNHNV and CDR2 is YYDKDF (reference sequence).